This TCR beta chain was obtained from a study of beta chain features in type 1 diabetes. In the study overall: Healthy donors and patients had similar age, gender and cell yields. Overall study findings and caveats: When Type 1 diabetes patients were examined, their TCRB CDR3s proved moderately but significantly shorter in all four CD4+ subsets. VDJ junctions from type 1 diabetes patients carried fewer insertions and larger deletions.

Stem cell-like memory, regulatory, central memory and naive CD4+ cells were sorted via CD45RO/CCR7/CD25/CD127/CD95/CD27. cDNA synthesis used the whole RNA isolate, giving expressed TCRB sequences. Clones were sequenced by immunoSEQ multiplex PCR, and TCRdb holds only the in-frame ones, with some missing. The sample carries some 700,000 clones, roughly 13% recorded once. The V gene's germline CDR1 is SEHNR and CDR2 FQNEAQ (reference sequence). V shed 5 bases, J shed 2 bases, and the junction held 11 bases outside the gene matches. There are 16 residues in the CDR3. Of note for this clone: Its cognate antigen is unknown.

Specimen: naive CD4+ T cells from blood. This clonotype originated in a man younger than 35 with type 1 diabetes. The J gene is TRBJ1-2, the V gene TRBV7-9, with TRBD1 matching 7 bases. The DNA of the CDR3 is TGTGCCAGCAGCAACCGGGACAGTGGAGGGAACTATGGCTACACCTTC. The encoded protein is CASSNRDSGGNYGYTF.